This TCR beta chain is drawn from a study of blood T cell repertoires in COVID-19. TCRdb keeps only in-frame clones here, not all; method: immunoSEQ multiplex PCR. This table has 200,000 to 250,000 clones, roughly 90% appearing once. Germline V gives CDR1 SGHNT, CDR2 YYREEE (reference sequence). The CDR3 sequence is 13 residues long. Trimming took 2 bases from V and 8 from J, leaving 13 bases between them. This clonotype was obtained from a woman in her twenties or thirties who had recovered from COVID-19. The V gene is TRBV5-4, the J gene TRBJ1-2; a possible D gene is TRBD1 (5 bases). The sequenced sample was PBMCs or T cells enriched from blood (not recorded which). CDR3 sequence (DNA): TGTGCCAGCAGCTTTGACAGCCGGGGGGGCTACACCTTC. Residues: CASSFDSRGGYTF.